The entry below describes one T cell receptor beta chain. Profiling relied on immunoSEQ multiplex PCR, and the TCRdb table lists in-frame clones only, not all of them. The sample includes approximately 300,000 clones, around 89% of them seen just once. The CDR3 sequence is 13 residues long. The germline V and J ends were trimmed by 5 bases and 7 bases, with 12 bases remaining between them. Germline V gene sequence: CDR1 MNHEY, CDR2 SMNVEV (reference sequence). The source of the sample is a study of blood T cell repertoires in COVID-19. Sequencing was performed on peripheral blood. The V gene is TRBV27, the J gene TRBJ1-3, with a possible D match to TRBD1 (6 bases). The TCR sequence derives from a man in his forties with acute or convalescent COVID-19. The CDR3 bases are TGTGCCAGCAGTCCGCGGACAGCCAACACCATATATTTT. Translating it yields CASSPRTANTIYF.